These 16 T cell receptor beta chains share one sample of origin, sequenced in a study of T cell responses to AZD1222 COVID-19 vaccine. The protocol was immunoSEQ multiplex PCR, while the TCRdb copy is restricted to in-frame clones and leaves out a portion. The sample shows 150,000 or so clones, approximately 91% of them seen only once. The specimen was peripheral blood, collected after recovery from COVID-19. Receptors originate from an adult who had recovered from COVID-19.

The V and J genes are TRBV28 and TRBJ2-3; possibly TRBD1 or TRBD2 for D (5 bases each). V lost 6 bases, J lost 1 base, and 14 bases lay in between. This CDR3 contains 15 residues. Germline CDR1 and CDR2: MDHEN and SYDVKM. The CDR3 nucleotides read TGTGCCAGCAGCGGAAGGGGCGGGCGCACAGATACGCAGTATTTT. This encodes CASSGRGGRTDTQYF. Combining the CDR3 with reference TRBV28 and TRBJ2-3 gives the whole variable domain DVKVTQSSRYLVKRTGEKVFLECVQDMDHENMFWYRQDPGLGLRLIYFSYDVKMKEKGDIPEGYSVSREKKERFSLILESASTNQTSMYLCASSGRGGRTDTQYFGPGTRLTVL.

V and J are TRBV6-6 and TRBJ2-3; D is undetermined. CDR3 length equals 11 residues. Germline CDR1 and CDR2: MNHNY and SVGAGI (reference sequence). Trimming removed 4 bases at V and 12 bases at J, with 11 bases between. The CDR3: CASSSPETQYF. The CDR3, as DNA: TGTGCCAGCAGTTCCCCGGAGACTCAGTATTTT.

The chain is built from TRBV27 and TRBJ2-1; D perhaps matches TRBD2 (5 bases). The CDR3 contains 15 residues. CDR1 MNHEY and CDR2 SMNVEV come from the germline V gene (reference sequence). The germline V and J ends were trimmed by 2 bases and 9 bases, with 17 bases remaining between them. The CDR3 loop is CASSLLAGPRGEQFF. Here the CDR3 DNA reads TGTGCCAGCAGTTTACTGGCAGGCCCTCGGGGTGAGCAGTTCTTC.

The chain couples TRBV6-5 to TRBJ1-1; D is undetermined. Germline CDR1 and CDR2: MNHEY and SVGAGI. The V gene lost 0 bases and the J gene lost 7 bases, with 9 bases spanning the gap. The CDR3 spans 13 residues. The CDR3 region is CASSYSNRLEAFF. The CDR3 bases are TGTGCCAGCAGTTACTCGAATAGGCTTGAAGCTTTCTTT.

CDR3 DNA: TGTGCCAGCAGCATCAGCGGGAGTTCCTACGAGCAGTACTTC. Its protein is CASSISGSSYEQYF. The chain is built from TRBV7-3 and TRBJ2-7; TRBD2 matches at 8 bases. Trimming at V came to 5 bases and at J to 1 base, leaving 4 bases not matched to a gene. Germline CDR1 is SGHTA and CDR2 is FQGTGA. The CDR3 sequence is 14 residues long.

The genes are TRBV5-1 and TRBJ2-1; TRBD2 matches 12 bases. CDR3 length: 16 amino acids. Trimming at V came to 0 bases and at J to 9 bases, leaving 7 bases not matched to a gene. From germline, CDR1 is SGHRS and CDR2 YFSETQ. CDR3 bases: TGCGCCAGCAGCTTGGAGACTAGCGGGAGCCTCGGTGAGCAGTTCTTC. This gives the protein CASSLETSGSLGEQFF.

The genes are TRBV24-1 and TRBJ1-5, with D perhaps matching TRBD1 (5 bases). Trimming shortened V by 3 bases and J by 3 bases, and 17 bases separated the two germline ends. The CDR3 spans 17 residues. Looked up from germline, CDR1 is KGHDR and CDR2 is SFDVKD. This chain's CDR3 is CATSDPGTAGPNQPQHF. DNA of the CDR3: TGTGCCACCAGTGATCCGGGGACTGCTGGACCCAATCAGCCCCAGCATTTT.

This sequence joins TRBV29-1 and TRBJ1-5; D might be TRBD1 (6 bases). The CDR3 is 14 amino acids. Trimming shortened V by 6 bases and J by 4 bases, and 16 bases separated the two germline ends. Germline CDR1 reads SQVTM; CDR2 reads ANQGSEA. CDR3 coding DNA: TGCAGCGTCGACCAGGGGACCGAAAATCAGCCCCAGCATTTT. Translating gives CSVDQGTENQPQHF.

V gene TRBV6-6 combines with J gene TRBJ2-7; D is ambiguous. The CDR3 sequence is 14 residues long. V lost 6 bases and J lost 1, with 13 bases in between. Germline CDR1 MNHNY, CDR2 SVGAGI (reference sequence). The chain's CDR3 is CASSSGSRSYEQYF. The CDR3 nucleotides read TGTGCCAGCAGCTCCGGGTCAAGATCCTACGAGCAGTACTTC.

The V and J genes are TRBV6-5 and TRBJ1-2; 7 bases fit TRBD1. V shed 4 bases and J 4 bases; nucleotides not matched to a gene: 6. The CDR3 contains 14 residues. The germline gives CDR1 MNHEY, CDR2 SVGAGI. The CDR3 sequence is CASSFTGASYGYTF. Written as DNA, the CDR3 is TGTGCCAGCAGTTTCACAGGGGCGAGCTATGGCTACACCTTC.

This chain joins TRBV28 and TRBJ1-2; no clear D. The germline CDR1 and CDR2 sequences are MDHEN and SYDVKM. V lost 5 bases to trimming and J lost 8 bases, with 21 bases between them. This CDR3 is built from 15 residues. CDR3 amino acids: CASSPTGLPLGGYTF. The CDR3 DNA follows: TGTGCCAGCAGTCCCACGGGTCTCCCTCTGGGGGGCTACACCTTC.

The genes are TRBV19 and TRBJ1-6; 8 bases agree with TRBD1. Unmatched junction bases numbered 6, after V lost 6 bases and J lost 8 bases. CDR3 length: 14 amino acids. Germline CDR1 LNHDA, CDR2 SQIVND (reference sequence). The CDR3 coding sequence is TGTGCCAGTAGAGCCGGGACAGGAGATTCACCCCTCCACTTT. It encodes CASRAGTGDSPLHF.

Here the CDR3 reads CASSPGTGGYEQYF. Here the CDR3 DNA reads TGTGCCAGCAGTCCCGGGACAGGGGGCTACGAGCAGTACTTC. The chain carries TRBV27 and TRBJ2-7; TRBD1 matches at 11 bases. This CDR3 is 14 amino acids long. Germline values: CDR1 MNHEY, CDR2 SMNVEV (reference sequence). V was clipped by 5 bases and J by 3 bases; unmatched bases: 3.

The CDR3 loop is CATSGGAGFNNSPLHF. DNA for the CDR3: TGTGCCACCAGCGGGGGGGCAGGTTTCAATAATTCACCCCTCCACTTT. The chain joins TRBV15 to TRBJ1-6; possible D gene TRBD1, 6 bases. The CDR3 is 16 residues long. CDR1 is LNHNV and CDR2 is YYDKDF in the germline V gene (reference sequence). V was trimmed by 5 bases and J by 5 bases, leaving 16 bases between them.

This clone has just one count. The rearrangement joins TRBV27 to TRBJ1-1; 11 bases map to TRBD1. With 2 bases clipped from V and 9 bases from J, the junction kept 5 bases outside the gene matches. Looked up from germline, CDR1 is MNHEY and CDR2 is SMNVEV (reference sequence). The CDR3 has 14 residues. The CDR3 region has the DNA TGTGCCAGCAGTTTAGGGACAGGGGGTAGTAAAGCTTTCTTT. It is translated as CASSLGTGGSKAFF.

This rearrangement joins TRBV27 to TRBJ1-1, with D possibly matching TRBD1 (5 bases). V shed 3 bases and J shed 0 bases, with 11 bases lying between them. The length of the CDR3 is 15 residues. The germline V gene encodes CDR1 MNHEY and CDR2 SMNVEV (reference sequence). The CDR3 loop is CASSFSGLMNTEAFF. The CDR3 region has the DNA TGTGCCAGCAGTTTTTCGGGACTTATGAACACTGAAGCTTTCTTT.